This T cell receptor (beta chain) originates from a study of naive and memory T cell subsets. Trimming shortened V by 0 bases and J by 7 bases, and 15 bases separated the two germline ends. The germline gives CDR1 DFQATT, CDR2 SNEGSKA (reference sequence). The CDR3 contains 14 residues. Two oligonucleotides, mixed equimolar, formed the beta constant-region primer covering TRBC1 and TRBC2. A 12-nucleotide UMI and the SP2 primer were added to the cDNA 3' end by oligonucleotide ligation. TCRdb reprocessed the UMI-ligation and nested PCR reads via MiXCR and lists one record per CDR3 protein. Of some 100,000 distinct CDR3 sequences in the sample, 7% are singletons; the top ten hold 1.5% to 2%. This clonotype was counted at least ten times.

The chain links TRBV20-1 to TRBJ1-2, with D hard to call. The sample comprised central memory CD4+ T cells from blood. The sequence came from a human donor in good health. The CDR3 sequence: CSARDRWQAGGYTF. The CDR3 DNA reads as TGCAGTGCTAGAGATAGGTGGCAGGCGGGTGGCTACACCTTC.